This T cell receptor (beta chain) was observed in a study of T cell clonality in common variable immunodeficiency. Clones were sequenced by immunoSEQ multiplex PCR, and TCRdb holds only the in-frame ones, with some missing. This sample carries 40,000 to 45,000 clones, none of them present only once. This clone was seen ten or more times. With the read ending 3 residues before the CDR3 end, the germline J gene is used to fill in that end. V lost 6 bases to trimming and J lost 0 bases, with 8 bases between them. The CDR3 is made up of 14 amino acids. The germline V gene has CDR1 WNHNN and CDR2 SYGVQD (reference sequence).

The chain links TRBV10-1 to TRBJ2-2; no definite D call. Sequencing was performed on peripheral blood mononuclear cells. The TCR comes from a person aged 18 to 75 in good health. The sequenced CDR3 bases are TGCGCCAGCAGAGCCTTATCGAACACCGGGGAG. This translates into CASRALSNTGE. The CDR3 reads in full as CASRALSNTGELFF.